One and the same sample provided the 9 T cell receptor beta chains below, sequenced in a study. MiXCR was run by TCRdb on the RT-PCR reads, yielding one entry per CDR3 protein. The sample lists 550,000 to 750,000 distinct CDR3 sequences; approximately 15% were seen once. The sample consisted of memory CD4+ T cells from blood. All receptors derive from a female donor in good health, serving as a healthy control.

This clonotype was detected a few times. The chain is built from TRBV20-1 and TRBJ2-7; TRBD1 matches 9 bases. In germline, CDR1 is DFQATT, CDR2 SNEGSKA (reference sequence). After removal of 6 bases from V and 7 bases from J, the junction contained 7 bases not matched to a gene. The CDR3 is made up of 12 amino acids. In nucleotides, the CDR3 is TGCAGTGCCACGCGACAGGGGGAGGAGCAGTACTTC. Protein: CSATRQGEEQYF.

In its sample, this clonotype was seen a few times. This sequence joins TRBV9 and TRBJ1-2; 9 positions match TRBD1. J was trimmed by 8 bases and V by 0 bases; bases with no gene match: 8. The length of the CDR3 is 15 residues. Germline loops: CDR1 SGDLS, CDR2 YYNGEE. The CDR3 bases are TGTGCCAGCAGCGTAGCTACGCAGGACAGGGGAGGCTACACCTTC. Translation gives CASSVATQDRGGYTF.

This chain uses TRBV24-1 with TRBJ2-3, with 12 bases that match TRBD2. The CDR3 has 16 amino acids. The V segment lost 6 bases and the J segment 4 bases; nucleotides outside the gene matches: 7. CDR1 and CDR2 (germline): KGHDR, SFDVKD. The CDR3 DNA reads as TGTGCCACCAGTCCCCTTGGACTAGCGGGATCAGATACGCAGTATTTT. Protein product: CATSPLGLAGSDTQYF.

This clonotype was seen ten or more times. The V call is TRBV10-3, the J call TRBJ1-1; D gene ambiguous. Germline V gene lookup returns CDR1 ENHRY and CDR2 SYGVKD. V lost 0 bases and J 6 bases, leaving 8 bases between the germline ends. The CDR3 covers 13 residues. CDR3 DNA: TGTGCCATCAGTGAGTCGATCCCTGCTGAAGCTTTCTTT. Translating gives CAISESIPAEAFF.

J is TRBJ2-7 and V is TRBV4-3, with 8 bases fitting TRBD1. V was clipped by 1 base and J by 2 bases; unmatched bases: 4. CDR1 LGHNA and CDR2 YSLEER come from the germline V gene. The CDR3 is 15 residues long. CDR3 loop: CASSQVRDRTYEQYF. The CDR3 DNA reads as TGCGCCAGCAGCCAAGTTAGGGACAGGACCTACGAGCAGTACTTC.

The chain links TRBV12-3 or TRBV12-4 to TRBJ1-2; 8 nucleotides agree with TRBD1. After removal of 8 bases from V and 4 bases from J, the junction contained 6 bases not matched to a gene. CDR3 size: 13 residues. DNA for the CDR3: TGTGCCAGCCGGACAGGGTTCGTCTATGGCTACACCTTC. This encodes CASRTGFVYGYTF.

The J gene is TRBJ1-1, the V gene TRBV7-2; D is possibly TRBD1 (6 bases). The CDR3 consists of 15 residues. The germline gives CDR1 SGHTA, CDR2 FQGNSA. Deletions cut 1 base from V and 8 bases from J, with 17 bases between. CDR3 DNA: TGTGCCAGCAGCTTAGACGGACAGCGATGGGGAGAAGCTTTCTTT. Encoded protein: CASSLDGQRWGEAFF.

This chain links TRBV5-1 with TRBJ1-1, with no clear D. V lost 0 bases to trimming and J lost 1 base, with 16 bases between them. Germline values: CDR1 SGHRS, CDR2 YFSETQ. The CDR3 is 17 residues long. This chain's CDR3 is CASSLAPMGRQNTEAFF. In DNA, the CDR3 is TGCGCCAGCAGCTTGGCCCCAATGGGCAGGCAGAACACTGAAGCTTTCTTT.

This clonotype was counted at least ten times. The chain joins TRBV10-2 to TRBJ1-5; D remains ambiguous. The CDR3 length is 13 residues. Germline V gene data show CDR1 as WSHSY and CDR2 as SAAADI. V lost 2 bases and J lost 11, with 13 bases in between. This CDR3 is CASSEARNLAQHF. The CDR3 nucleotides read TGCGCCAGCAGTGAGGCGAGGAATCTGGCCCAGCATTTT.